This passage covers 21 T cell receptor beta chains from one sample sequenced in a study of blood T cell repertoires in COVID-19. Some clones are missing from TCRdb's copy, which holds only in-frame ones; the method was immunoSEQ multiplex PCR. The sample shows roughly 260,000 clones, about 88% of them seen only once. Sequenced material: peripheral blood. These receptors all come from a woman between 35 and 50 years old who had recovered from COVID-19.

The CDR3 protein is CATSDGGAGKNYGYTF. Here the CDR3 DNA reads TGTGCCACCAGTGATGGGGGGGCCGGGAAAAACTATGGCTACACCTTC. This rearrangement joins TRBV24-1 to TRBJ1-2, with a possible D match to TRBD1 (6 bases). The CDR3 extends over 16 amino acids. V dropped 3 bases and J dropped 2 bases, with 15 bases sitting between them. The germline V gene has CDR1 KGHDR and CDR2 SFDVKD.

The chain uses TRBV7-2 and TRBJ2-2; D may be TRBD1 (6 bases). The germline V gene encodes CDR1 SGHTA and CDR2 FQGNSA. V shed 5 bases and J shed 5 bases, with 12 bases lying between them. CDR3 length: 14 amino acids. The DNA of the CDR3 is TGTGCCAGCAGCCCCACAACAGGGACCGGGGAGCTGTTTTTT. Translated: CASSPTTGTGELFF.

V and J are TRBV3-1 (or the pseudogene TRBV3-2) and TRBJ2-3, with 9 bases matching TRBD1. Per the germline V gene, CDR1 is LGHDT and CDR2 is YNNKEL (reference sequence). V dropped 0 bases and J dropped 1; count of bases not matched to a gene: 8. CDR3 size: 18 residues. In DNA form, the CDR3 reads TGTGCCAGCAGCCAAGAAAGTACTCGGACAGGGGGCACAGATACGCAGTATTTT. Translation gives CASSQESTRTGGTDTQYF.

The chain couples TRBV15 to TRBJ2-1; D is undetermined. V was shortened by 4 bases and J by 0 bases, with 10 bases between the two germline ends. The CDR3 loop spans 15 amino acids. Germline values: CDR1 LNHNV, CDR2 YYDKDF (reference sequence). CDR3 amino acids: CATSMVPSSYNEQFF. The CDR3 bases are TGTGCCACCAGCATGGTTCCTAGCTCCTACAATGAGCAGTTCTTC.

This sequence joins TRBV6-2 or TRBV6-3 and TRBJ2-7, with D unclear. Between the trimmed V and J ends, which lost 5 bases and 2 bases, there was a span of 4 bases. The CDR3 consists of 11 residues. The germline V gene has CDR1 MNHEY and CDR2 SVGEGT. The CDR3 reads CASSRAYEQYF. In DNA, the CDR3 is TGTGCCAGCAGTCGGGCCTACGAGCAGTACTTC.

The chain employs TRBV6-5 and TRBJ1-5, with a tentative D call TRBD1 (5 bases). The CDR3 is 14 residues long. V was cut by 10 bases and J by 5 bases, with 18 bases left in between. Germline loops: CDR1 MNHEY, CDR2 SVGAGI. The CDR3 DNA reads TGTGCCACTCGATACCAGGGAAGTGATCAGCCCCAGCATTTT. It specifies CATRYQGSDQPQHF.

Of note for this clone: Being one base from a much bigger clone, this may be a read error. V and J are TRBV3-1 (or the pseudogene TRBV3-2) and TRBJ2-7, with D hard to call. This CDR3 has 12 residues. Germline CDR1 reads LGHDT; CDR2 reads YNNKEL (reference sequence). V gave up 4 bases and J gave up 0 bases, with 4 bases separating them. CDR3 sequence: CASSLSSYEQYF. DNA of the CDR3: TGTGCCAGCAGCCTTAGCTCCTACGAGCAGTACTTC.

The rearrangement uses TRBV4-3 and TRBJ1-2; D remains unclear. The CDR3 is 16 amino acids. Germline-derived CDR1 and CDR2 are LGHNA and YSLEER. Trimming stripped 6 bases from V and 3 bases from J, with 20 bases between. CDR3 protein: CASSHVANNFDYGYTF. The CDR3 bases are TGCGCCAGCAGTCACGTAGCCAACAATTTTGACTATGGCTACACCTTC.

The chain uses TRBV6-2 or TRBV6-3 and TRBJ2-4; TRBD1 matches 7 bases. The junction had 9 bases not matched to a gene; V was cut back by 4 bases and J by 0 bases. The length of the CDR3 is 17 residues. Looked up from germline, CDR1 is MNHEY and CDR2 is SVGEGT. The CDR3 here is CASSFPRQGLAKNIQYF. The CDR3 DNA follows: TGTGCCAGCAGTTTCCCTCGACAGGGCCTAGCCAAAAACATTCAGTACTTC.

The chain links TRBV5-1 to TRBJ1-6; 7 bases fit TRBD1. The CDR3 runs 16 residues. V gave up 2 bases and J gave up 2 bases; unmatched junction bases: 4. Germline lookup yields CDR1 SGHRS and CDR2 YFSETQ. CDR3 sequence (DNA): TGCGCCAGCAGCTTACAGGGGTCCACCTATAATTCACCCCTCCACTTT. It encodes CASSLQGSTYNSPLHF.

This chain connects TRBV20-1 to TRBJ2-1, with 8 nucleotides matching TRBD2. Trimming cost V 5 bases and J 12 bases; bases outside gene matches: 18. Germline CDR1 DFQATT, CDR2 SNEGSKA (reference sequence). The CDR3 runs 15 residues. Written as DNA, the CDR3 is TGCAGTGCTGGTGGGACTAGGGGGGGGGCCGGGGTGCAGTTCTTC. The encoded protein is CSAGGTRGGAGVQFF.

On this clone itself: At one end, the junction sequence differs from germline, possibly due to a read error. The V and J genes are TRBV6-5 and TRBJ1-2, with TRBD1 matching 7 bases. Looked up from germline, CDR1 is MNHEY and CDR2 is SVGAGI. This CDR3 is 11 amino acids long. The CDR3 DNA reads TGTGCCAGCAGTTACTCTACGGACAGGCGCTTC. It is translated as CASSYSTDRRF.

V gene TRBV12-3 or TRBV12-4 combines with J gene TRBJ1-6; D gene unclear. V shed 3 bases and J shed 7 bases, with 7 bases lying between them. The CDR3 loop spans 13 amino acids. Here the CDR3 DNA reads TGTGCCAGCAGTTTCCAGTCCAATTCACCCCTCCACTTT. Protein: CASSFQSNSPLHF.

The J gene is TRBJ2-7, the V gene TRBV4-2; 9 bases are a match to TRBD1. V gave up 4 bases and J gave up 3 bases; unmatched junction bases: 1. The length of the CDR3 is 13 residues. Germline V lookup: CDR1 LGHNA, CDR2 YNFKEQ. The CDR3, as DNA: TGTGCCAGCAGCCTGGACAGGGGCTACGAGCAGTACTTC. Translated: CASSLDRGYEQYF.

The rearrangement links TRBV5-4 to TRBJ1-2; a weak D match, TRBD1 (6 bases). CDR1 SGHNT and CDR2 YYREEE come from the germline V gene (reference sequence). This CDR3 is 14 amino acids long. Trimming pared 0 bases from V and 1 base from J, leaving 7 bases between. The CDR3, as DNA: TGTGCCAGCAGCTTGGGGGGGCGTAACTATGGCTACACCTTC. This gives the protein CASSLGGRNYGYTF.

The V and J genes are TRBV9 and TRBJ2-1, with 7 bases matching TRBD2. The length of the CDR3 is 14 residues. CDR1 and CDR2 from the germline V gene are SGDLS and YYNGEE. V shed 1 base, J shed 15 bases, and the junction held 13 bases outside the gene matches. The CDR3 loop reads CASSVIGTTPERFF. As DNA, the CDR3 is TGTGCCAGCAGCGTAATAGGGACTACCCCAGAACGGTTCTTC.

The chain has TRBV9 and TRBJ1-6; the match to TRBD1 covers 8 bases. The germline gives CDR1 SGDLS, CDR2 YYNGEE. The CDR3 runs to 14 residues. Trimming at V came to 3 bases and at J to 7 bases, leaving 3 bases not matched to a gene. The CDR3 DNA follows: TGTGCCAGCAGCGCGACAGGGGTCAATTCACCCCTCCACTTT. Protein: CASSATGVNSPLHF. Based on the CDR3 plus reference TRBV9 and TRBJ1-6, the full variable domain is DSGVTQTPKHLITATGQRVTLRCSPRSGDLSVYWYQQSLDQGLQFLIQYYNGEERAKGNILERFSAQQFPDLHSELNLSSLELGDSALYFCASSATGVNSPLHFGNGTRLTVT.

The chain employs TRBV7-2 and TRBJ1-5; a weak D match, TRBD1 (6 bases). Trimming cost V 1 base and J 1 base, with 11 bases left between them. Germline V CDR1 and CDR2: SGHTA, FQGNSA. CDR3 length: 16 residues. CDR3 protein: CASSLVGGQSNQPQHF. CDR3 coding DNA: TGTGCCAGCAGCTTAGTAGGGGGACAAAGCAATCAGCCCCAGCATTTT.

CDR3 sequence reads: CASRLWDRVTGELFF. For the CDR3, the DNA is TGTGCCAGCAGACTATGGGACAGGGTAACCGGGGAGCTGTTTTTT. V is TRBV11-2 and J is TRBJ2-2, with 9 positions matching TRBD1. Germline V lookup: CDR1 SGHAT, CDR2 FQNNGV. V lost 6 bases, J lost 5 bases, and 7 bases stayed unmatched. CDR3 size: 15 residues.

CDR3 coding DNA: TGTGCCTCTGCCCGGGGACAGTACACCTACGAGCAGTACTTC. It codes for CASARGQYTYEQYF. The chain uses TRBV30 and TRBJ2-7; 7 bases map to TRBD1. Germline CDR1 and CDR2: GTSNPN and SVGIG (reference sequence). This CDR3 is built from 14 residues. V was pared by 7 bases and J by 2 bases, with 11 bases of the junction left unmatched. The full variable domain, completed using reference TRBV30 and TRBJ2-7, is SQTIHQWPATLVQPVGSPLSLECTVEGTSNPNLYWYRQAAGRGLQLLFYSVGIGQISSEVPQNLSASRPQDRQFILSSKKLLLSDSGFYLCASARGQYTYEQYFGPGTRLTVT.

This clone was detected only once. The chain couples TRBV7-9 to TRBJ2-1, with D uncertain. CDR3 size: 13 residues. Germline V gene lookup returns CDR1 SEHNR and CDR2 FQNEAQ (reference sequence). The germline V and J ends were trimmed by 1 base and 10 bases, with 11 bases remaining between them. Here the CDR3 reads CASSLGPDKEQFF. The CDR3 DNA sequence: TGTGCCAGCAGCTTAGGGCCTGATAAGGAGCAGTTCTTC.